This T cell receptor (beta chain) derives from a study of blood T cell repertoires in COVID-19. Overall study: The United States, Italy and Spain provided the acute and convalescent COVID-19 samples.

In the authors' methods: Nucleated cell counts were estimated from reference gene primer amplification. Repertoires were generated with immunoSEQ multiplex PCR, while TCRdb's copy carries only in-frame clones and drops some. For V, J and clone size, that table is used; D and trimming come from the DNA. The sample contains approximately 200,000 clones, 80% to 90% of which appear only once. The sequence was obtained from a young woman in a cohort exposed to, infected with or recovered from COVID-19 (not recorded which). Material: PBMCs or T cells enriched from blood (not recorded which).

The CDR3 protein is CASSVLGGLSSNQPQHF. The CDR3 nucleotides read TGTGCCAGCAGTGTCCTTGGGGGGTTGAGTAGCAATCAGCCCCAGCATTTT. J is TRBJ1-5 and V is TRBV2; tentatively, D is TRBD1 (5 bases). CDR1 and CDR2 from the germline V gene are SNHLY and FYNNEI. Trimming cost V 4 bases and J 0 bases, with 16 bases left between them. The CDR3 consists of 17 residues.